These 28 T cell receptor beta chains were sequenced from one sample in a study of blood T cell repertoires in COVID-19. Libraries were prepared by immunoSEQ multiplex PCR; TCRdb keeps only in-frame clonotypes and omits some of them. The sample contains approximately 220,000 clones, approximately 90% of which appear only once. The source material was PBMCs or T cells enriched from blood (not recorded which). The origin of the receptors is a woman in her forties with acute COVID-19.

This clone was seen only once. J is TRBJ2-7 and V is TRBV12-3 or TRBV12-4, with D possibly being TRBD1 (5 bases). The V gene lost 6 bases and the J gene lost 6 bases, with 15 bases spanning the gap. The CDR3 consists of 13 residues. CDR3 sequence reads: CASSHRTTGEQYV. CDR3 coding DNA: TGTGCCAGCAGCCACAGGACCACGGGCGAGCAGTACGTC.

The CDR3 region is CASNSRGNPANQPQHF. CDR3 DNA: TGTGCCAGCAACAGTCGGGGGAACCCGGCCAATCAGCCCCAGCATTTT. The V and J genes are TRBV19 and TRBJ1-5, with a tentative D call TRBD1 (5 bases). The CDR3 runs 16 residues. Trimming removed 9 bases at V and 3 bases at J, with 21 bases between. Germline V gene data show CDR1 as LNHDA and CDR2 as SQIVND (reference sequence).

The rearrangement uses TRBV12-3 or TRBV12-4 and TRBJ1-1; D remains unclear. Trimming took off 1 base at V and 10 bases at J, with 10 bases between the two ends. This CDR3 is built from 12 residues. Here the CDR3 DNA reads TGTGCCAGCAGTTTAGGTATAGGGAGAGCTTTCTTT. It specifies CASSLGIGRAFF.

V and J are TRBV28 and TRBJ1-5, with 7 bases that match TRBD1. The CDR3 has 16 amino acids. Losses at the gene ends were 0 bases for V and 4 bases for J; bases not matched to a gene: 6. The germline gives CDR1 MDHEN, CDR2 SYDVKM. CDR3 nucleotide sequence: TGTGCCAGCAGTTTATGGGGAAGGGGGCGTAATCAGCCCCAGCATTTT. Protein product: CASSLWGRGRNQPQHF.

J is TRBJ2-3 and V is TRBV21-1; the D call in the table, TRBD1, was not verified against the DNA. TRBV21-1 is reported as a pseudogene. This CDR3 spans 17 amino acids. The CDR3 DNA is TGTGCCAGCAGCAAAGCGCTTTCTGGACAGGGTACAGATACGCAGTATTTT. Encoded protein: CASSKALSGQGTDTQYF.

V gene TRBV9 combines with J gene TRBJ2-4; 9 positions match TRBD1. The CDR3 contains 14 residues. The V gene end was trimmed by 2 bases and the J gene end by 8 bases; junction bases not matched to a gene: 5. In germline, CDR1 is SGDLS, CDR2 YYNGEE. CDR3 sequence (DNA): TGTGCCAGCAGCGTTGGGACAGGGAGCGACATTCAGTACTTC. Encoded protein: CASSVGTGSDIQYF.

V is TRBV6-2 or TRBV6-3 and J is TRBJ1-1; D is perhaps TRBD1 (5 bases). With 5 bases removed from V and 0 bases from J, the gap between germline ends came to 16 bases. The CDR3 is 16 amino acids. The V gene's germline CDR1 is MNHEY and CDR2 SVGEGT. CDR3 sequence: CASSPGRGLMNTEAFF. The CDR3 DNA reads as TGTGCCAGCAGTCCAGGTCGGGGGTTAATGAACACTGAAGCTTTCTTT.

This rearrangement joins TRBV9 to TRBJ1-6; D ambiguous. Trimming stripped 1 base from V and 0 bases from J, with 17 bases between. This CDR3 contains 19 residues. CDR1 and CDR2 from the germline V gene are SGDLS and YYNGEE. The CDR3 region is CASSVSHEAASSYNSPLHF. DNA of the CDR3: TGTGCCAGCAGCGTATCTCATGAGGCGGCAAGCTCCTATAATTCACCCCTCCACTTT.

The chain employs TRBV30 and TRBJ1-3; TRBD1 agrees at 7 bases. The germline gives CDR1 GTSNPN, CDR2 SVGIG (reference sequence). With 4 bases clipped from V and 3 bases from J, the junction kept 9 bases outside the gene matches. The length of the CDR3 is 15 residues. CDR3 bases: TGTGCCTGGATCCGACAAGGGGGCGATGGAAACACCATATATTTT. The encoded protein is CAWIRQGGDGNTIYF.

The chain couples TRBV4-1 to TRBJ1-5; 10 bases are a match to TRBD1. V gave up 3 bases and J gave up 5 bases; unmatched junction bases: 7. The CDR3 has 16 residues. Germline V lookup: CDR1 MGHRA, CDR2 YSYEKL. CDR3: CASSQTPGQGYQPQHF. The DNA of the CDR3 is TGCGCCAGCAGCCAGACACCGGGACAGGGGTATCAGCCCCAGCATTTT.

The gene calls are TRBV7-6 and TRBJ1-2, with D maybe TRBD1 (6 bases). V gave up 4 bases and J gave up 7 bases, with 22 bases separating them. Germline V gene lookup returns CDR1 SGHVS and CDR2 FNYEAQ. The CDR3 has 16 residues. The CDR3 DNA reads TGTGCCAGCAGCTACCGCCCTGATTGGGACATCGGTGGCTACACCTTC. This gives the protein CASSYRPDWDIGGYTF.

The J gene is TRBJ1-6, the V gene TRBV14; 11 bases map to TRBD1. V trimming: 3 bases; J trimming: 9 bases; junction bases outside the gene matches: 4. The CDR3 length is 15 residues. Germline CDR1 reads SGHDN; CDR2 reads FVKESK. The CDR3 region is CASSQDRGRGSPLHF. The CDR3 region has the DNA TGTGCCAGCAGCCAGGACAGGGGGCGAGGTTCACCCCTCCACTTT.

This sequence joins TRBV3-1 (or the pseudogene TRBV3-2) and TRBJ1-2; D might be TRBD1 (6 bases). The CDR3 has 15 amino acids. Germline V CDR1 and CDR2: LGHDT, YNNKEL (reference sequence). V gave up 3 bases and J gave up 6 bases, with 17 bases separating them. CDR3 sequence reads: CASSHLDRRKDGYTF. The CDR3 DNA sequence: TGTGCCAGCAGCCACCTGGACAGACGCAAGGATGGCTACACCTTC.

This CDR3 reads CASLNTGGDEQFF. The CDR3 nucleotides read TGTGCCAGCTTGAACACAGGGGGCGATGAGCAGTTCTTC. This rearrangement joins TRBV12-3 or TRBV12-4 to TRBJ2-1; the match to TRBD1 covers 9 bases. V was clipped by 8 bases and J by 8 bases; unmatched bases: 7. The CDR3 contains 13 residues.

The chain has TRBV18 and TRBJ1-5; 7 positions agree with TRBD1. CDR1 KGHSH and CDR2 LQKENI come from the germline V gene. The CDR3 has 15 amino acids. The ends lost 6 bases at V and 4 bases at J; junction bases unmatched: 9. CDR3 amino acids: CASSPGGTENQPQHF. The DNA of the CDR3 is TGTGCCAGCTCTCCGGGGGGGACAGAGAATCAGCCCCAGCATTTT.

The J gene is TRBJ1-1, the V gene TRBV5-8; D gene uncertain. The CDR3 length is 14 residues. From germline, CDR1 is SGHTS and CDR2 YDEGEE. Trimming removed 3 bases from V and 5 bases from J, with 14 bases in between. CDR3 amino acids: CASSWTVRGTEAFF. CDR3 DNA: TGTGCCAGCAGCTGGACTGTCAGAGGGACTGAAGCTTTCTTT.

The gene calls are TRBV7-9 and TRBJ1-1; D is perhaps TRBD1 (6 bases). This CDR3 region has 16 residues. The V end was cut by 5 bases, the J end by 4 bases, with 20 bases between. Germline V CDR1 and CDR2: SEHNR, FQNEAQ (reference sequence). CDR3 bases: TGTGCCAGCAGCATCGCGTTGGGGGCCCGGGGCACTGAAGCTTTCTTT. The encoded protein is CASSIALGARGTEAFF.

The V gene is TRBV6-6, the J gene TRBJ1-4; possibly TRBD1 for D (6 bases). With 7 bases removed from V and 0 bases from J, the gap between germline ends came to 9 bases. Germline-derived CDR1 and CDR2 are MNHNY and SVGAGI (reference sequence). The CDR3 runs to 14 residues. The CDR3: CASTRTATNEKLFF. DNA for the CDR3: TGTGCCAGCACGCGGACAGCAACTAATGAAAAACTGTTTTTT.

The rearrangement uses TRBV6-5 and TRBJ1-2; D is ambiguous. The CDR3 sequence is 15 residues long. In germline, CDR1 is MNHEY, CDR2 SVGAGI. Trimming shortened V by 5 bases and J by 4 bases, and 17 bases separated the two germline ends. CDR3 sequence: CASSPLGGSGYGYTF. The CDR3 bases are TGTGCCAGCAGTCCCCTAGGTGGGAGCGGCTATGGCTACACCTTC.

The gene calls are TRBV5-5 and TRBJ2-1, with 7 bases aligning to TRBD1. Germline V gives CDR1 SGHKS, CDR2 YYEKEE (reference sequence). The CDR3 is 15 residues long. The junction had 7 bases not matched to a gene; V was cut back by 3 bases and J by 4 bases. The CDR3 DNA follows: TGTGCCAGCAGCTCACAGGGGAACAAGTACAATGAGCAGTTCTTC. This translates into CASSSQGNKYNEQFF.

As regards this clone: The sample holds other DNA sequences that translate to the same CDR3. The chain links TRBV7-2 to TRBJ1-2; TRBD1 agrees at 11 bases. The CDR3 totals 16 residues. Germline assignment: CDR1 SGHTA and CDR2 FQGNSA. Unmatched junction bases numbered 5, after V lost 1 base and J lost 4 bases. The CDR3 DNA is TGTGCCAGCAGCTTAGGTGGACAGGGGGCGAGCTATGGCTACACCTTC. This codes for CASSLGGQGASYGYTF.

This sequence joins TRBV29-1 and TRBJ1-1, with 9 bases fitting TRBD1. Looked up from germline, CDR1 is SQVTM and CDR2 is ANQGSEA. CDR3 length: 12 amino acids. Trimming took 4 bases from V and 9 from J; bases not matched to a gene: 6. The CDR3 here is CSVGEGTGKAFF. The CDR3 DNA follows: TGCAGCGTTGGGGAGGGGACAGGGAAAGCTTTCTTT. The whole variable domain, remainder taken from reference TRBV29-1 and TRBJ1-1, is SAVISQKPSRDICQRGTSLTIQCQVDSQVTMMFWYRQQPGQSLTLIATANQGSEATYESGFVIDKFPISRPNLTFSTLTVSNMSPEDSSIYLCSVGEGTGKAFFGQGTRLTVV.

The chain recombines TRBV30 with TRBJ1-1; 8 nucleotides align to TRBD1. Germline V gene data show CDR1 as GTSNPN and CDR2 as SVGIG (reference sequence). Germline trimming cut 3 bases from V and 7 bases from J; bases unmatched to any gene: 4. CDR3 length equals 12 residues. The CDR3 loop is CAWRTGVLEAFF. The CDR3 DNA reads as TGTGCCTGGAGGACAGGGGTTCTTGAAGCTTTCTTT. Full variable domain (rest looked up from reference TRBV30 and TRBJ1-1): SQTIHQWPATLVQPVGSPLSLECTVEGTSNPNLYWYRQAAGRGLQLLFYSVGIGQISSEVPQNLSASRPQDRQFILSSKKLLLSDSGFYLCAWRTGVLEAFFGQGTRLTVV.

The gene calls are TRBV7-2 and TRBJ2-7; D is unclear. CDR3 length equals 13 residues. The germline V gene has CDR1 SGHTA and CDR2 FQGNSA. Trimming pared 1 base from V and 3 bases from J, leaving 7 bases between. The DNA for the CDR3 is TGTGCCAGCAGCTTAGACAGAAACTACGAGCAGTACTTC. It translates to CASSLDRNYEQYF. The full variable domain, rest sourced from reference TRBV7-2 and TRBJ2-7, is GAGVSQSPSNKVTEKGKDVELRCDPISGHTALYWYRQSLGQGLEFLIYFQGNSAPDKSGLPSDRFSAERTGGSVSTLTIQRTQQEDSAVYLCASSLDRNYEQYFGPGTRLTVT.

J is TRBJ2-7 and V is TRBV14; 11 bases line up with TRBD1. Germline-derived CDR1 and CDR2 are SGHDN and FVKESK. The V gene end was trimmed by 4 bases and the J gene end by 4 bases; junction bases not matched to a gene: 6. This CDR3 is 15 amino acids long. The DNA of the CDR3 is TGTGCCAGCAGCCGGGGGACAGGGGGAGGTTACGAGCAGTACTTC. Residues: CASSRGTGGGYEQYF.

The chain employs TRBV19 and TRBJ2-3; D is perhaps TRBD1 (6 bases). V dropped 3 bases and J dropped 2 bases, with 12 bases sitting between them. Germline lookup yields CDR1 LNHDA and CDR2 SQIVND (reference sequence). This CDR3 spans 15 amino acids. The CDR3 bases are TGTGCCAGTAGTATTTCAGGGGCAACCACAGATACGCAGTATTTT. Translating it yields CASSISGATTDTQYF. The whole variable domain, filled in from reference TRBV19 and TRBJ2-3, reads DGGITQSPKYLFRKEGQNVTLSCEQNLNHDAMYWYRQDPGQGLRLIYYSQIVNDFQKGDIAEGYSVSREKKESFPLTVTSAQKNPTAFYLCASSISGATTDTQYFGPGTRLTVL.

V gene TRBV12-3 or TRBV12-4 combines with J gene TRBJ1-2; D remains ambiguous. V lost 8 bases to trimming and J lost 3 bases, with 13 bases between them. The CDR3 length is 13 residues. The CDR3 nucleotides are TGTGCCAGCGGTCAGAGAGGGCACTATGGCTACACCTTC. Residues: CASGQRGHYGYTF.

This chain connects TRBV11-2 to TRBJ2-2; 7 bases line up with TRBD1. Germline values: CDR1 SGHAT, CDR2 FQNNGV. The CDR3 runs 16 residues. V trimming: 5 bases; J trimming: 2 bases; junction bases outside the gene matches: 8. This chain's CDR3 is CASSPRQGFNTGELFF. Written as DNA, the CDR3 is TGTGCCAGCAGCCCGCGACAGGGATTTAACACCGGGGAGCTGTTTTTT.